Only a few counts were recorded for the clone carrying this T cell receptor beta chain. This sample is part of a study of CD8 T cells in ankylosing spondylitis. MiXCR, applied by TCRdb to the 5' RACE reads, yields one record per CDR3 protein. The repertoire has about 96,000 distinct CDR3 sequences, around 25% of them found once; the top ten carry 50% to 60%. The germline V and J ends were trimmed by 6 bases and 4 bases, with 8 bases remaining between them. CDR1 is SQVTM and CDR2 is ANQGSEA in the germline V gene. CDR3 length: 11 residues. The sequence was collected from a male donor with ankylosing spondylitis or in good health (not recorded which). The source material was blood, either unsorted or a sorted T cell fraction (not recorded which). The chain uses TRBV29-1 and TRBJ2-3; tentative D call: TRBD1 (5 bases). CDR3 residues: CSVDKSDTQYF. The DNA of the CDR3 is TGCAGCGTGGACAAATCAGATACGCAGTATTTT.